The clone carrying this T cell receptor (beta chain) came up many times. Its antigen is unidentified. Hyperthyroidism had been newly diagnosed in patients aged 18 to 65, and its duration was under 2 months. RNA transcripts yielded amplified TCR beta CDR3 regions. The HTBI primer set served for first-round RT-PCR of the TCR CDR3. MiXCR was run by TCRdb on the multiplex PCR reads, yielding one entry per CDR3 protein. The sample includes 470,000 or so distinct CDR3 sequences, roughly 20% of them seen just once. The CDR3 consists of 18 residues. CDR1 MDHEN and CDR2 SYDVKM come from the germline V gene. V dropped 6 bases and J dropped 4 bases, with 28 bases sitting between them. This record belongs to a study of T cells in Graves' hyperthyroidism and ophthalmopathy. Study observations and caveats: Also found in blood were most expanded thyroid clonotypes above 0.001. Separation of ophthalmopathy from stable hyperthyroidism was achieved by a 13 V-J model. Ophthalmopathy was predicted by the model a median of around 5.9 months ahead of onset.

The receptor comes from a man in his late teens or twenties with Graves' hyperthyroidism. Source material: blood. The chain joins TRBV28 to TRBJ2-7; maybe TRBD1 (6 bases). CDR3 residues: CASRPQRSQGLIGYEQYF. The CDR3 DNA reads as TGTGCCAGCAGGCCCCAACGATCTCAGGGGCTCATCGGTTACGAGCAGTACTTC.